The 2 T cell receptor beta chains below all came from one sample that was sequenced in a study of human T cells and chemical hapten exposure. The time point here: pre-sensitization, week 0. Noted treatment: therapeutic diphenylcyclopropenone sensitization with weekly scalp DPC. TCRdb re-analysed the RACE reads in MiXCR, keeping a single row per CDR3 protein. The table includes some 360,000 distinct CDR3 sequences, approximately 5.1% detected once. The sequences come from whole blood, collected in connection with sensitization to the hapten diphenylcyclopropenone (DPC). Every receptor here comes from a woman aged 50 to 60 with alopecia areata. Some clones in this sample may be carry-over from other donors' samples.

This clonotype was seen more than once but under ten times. The CDR3: CSASLSLVAGGYREQFF. The DNA for the CDR3 is TGCAGTGCTTCTTTGAGTTTGGTAGCGGGGGGGTACCGTGAGCAGTTCTTC. V gene TRBV20-1 combines with J gene TRBJ2-1, with 11 bases that match TRBD2. Germline CDR1 DFQATT, CDR2 SNEGSKA (reference sequence). V was clipped by 5 bases and J by 9 bases; unmatched bases: 18. The CDR3 runs to 17 residues.

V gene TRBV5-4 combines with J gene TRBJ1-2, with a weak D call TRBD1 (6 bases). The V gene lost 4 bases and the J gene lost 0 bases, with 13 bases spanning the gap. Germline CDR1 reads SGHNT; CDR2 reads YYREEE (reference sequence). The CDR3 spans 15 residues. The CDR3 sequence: CASSPRTEANYGYTF. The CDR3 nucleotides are TGTGCCAGCAGCCCCAGGACAGAAGCTAACTATGGCTACACCTTC.